Sequencing of this T cell receptor (beta chain) was carried out in a study of a mutant IDH1 vaccine in newly diagnosed glioma. Across the study: Vaccines were first given 4-6 weeks after radiotherapy alone, or with temozolomide cycles. Treated patients comprised approximately 62% males and about 38% females, mean age 40.4 years.

Some clones are missing from TCRdb's copy, which holds only in-frame ones; the method was immunoSEQ multiplex PCR. The sample consists of 40,000 or so clones, 84% of them appearing once. Described time point: week 11, during vaccination. Topical imiquimod was applied with each vaccine dose, which held 300 ug of mutant IDH1 20-mer peptide. This CDR3 spans 13 amino acids. The germline CDR1 and CDR2 sequences are MNHNS and SASEGT. To note about this clone: Its antigen remains unidentified. At one end the junction does not follow the germline gene, possibly because of a read error.

This TCR came from a man aged 40-55 years with glioma. The starting material was PBMCs, obtained from a glioma patient whose treatment included an IDH1 peptide vaccine. The rearrangement links TRBV6-1 to TRBJ2-7; D is possibly TRBD1 or TRBD2 (5 bases each). This chain's CDR3 is CASSEQSGRGPSF. For the CDR3, the DNA is TGTGCCAGCAGTGAACAATCGGGGCGCGGGCCTTCCTTC.